The next 17 T cell receptor beta chains were all read from a single sample in a study of T cells in Graves' hyperthyroidism and ophthalmopathy. TCR beta CDR3 sequences were amplified from RNA transcripts. First-round RT-PCR with HTBI primers amplified the TCR CDR3 region. Via MiXCR, TCRdb re-called the multiplex PCR reads, giving one row per CDR3 protein. The sample consists of some 510,000 distinct CDR3 sequences, less than 25% of them appearing once. Sequenced: blood. The receptors were sampled from a man aged 18 to 30 with Graves' hyperthyroidism.

On this clonotype: A much more abundant neighbour one base away suggests this may be a read error. J is TRBJ2-5 and V is TRBV12-3 or TRBV12-4; D perhaps matches TRBD1 (6 bases). Deletions cut 5 bases from V and 8 bases from J, with 21 bases between. This CDR3 spans 15 amino acids. CDR3 loop: CASSLTTGADDTQYF. CDR3 nucleotide sequence: TGTGCCAGCAGTCTGACGACAGGAGCGGATGATACCCAGTACTTC.

This clonotype was found many times. The J gene is TRBJ1-3, the V gene TRBV6-5; possibly TRBD1 for D (5 bases). CDR1 is MNHEY and CDR2 is SVGAGI in the germline V gene. Deletions cut 0 bases from V and 2 bases from J, with 8 bases between. The CDR3 consists of 15 residues. This CDR3 reads CASSYSLGAGNTIYF. For the CDR3, the DNA is TGTGCCAGCAGTTACTCGTTAGGGGCTGGAAACACCATATATTTT.

This clonotype was seen at least ten times. This sequence joins TRBV4-1 and TRBJ2-2; the D gene is possibly TRBD1 (5 bases). The V gene lost 2 bases and the J gene lost 6 bases, with 7 bases spanning the gap. Per germline, CDR1 MGHRA and CDR2 YSYEKL. CDR3 length: 13 residues. The chain's CDR3 is CASSQTQAGELFF. The DNA for the CDR3 is TGCGCCAGCAGCCAAACACAGGCCGGGGAGCTGTTTTTT.

This clonotype was counted only a few times. V usage is TRBV20-1 and J usage is TRBJ1-5; possible D gene TRBD1, 5 bases. Trimming took 3 bases from V and 5 from J, leaving 11 bases between them. The germline V gene has CDR1 DFQATT and CDR2 SNEGSKA (reference sequence). The CDR3 totals 13 residues. CDR3 DNA: TGCAGTGCTAGTTGGGACCCTGATCAGCCCCAGCATTTT. As protein: CSASWDPDQPQHF.

This clonotype was detected many times. This rearrangement joins TRBV5-1 to TRBJ2-7; tentatively, D is TRBD1 (6 bases). This CDR3 spans 14 amino acids. The V end was cut by 0 bases, the J end by 7 bases, with 14 bases between. Germline V gives CDR1 SGHRS, CDR2 YFSETQ. The CDR3 spells CASSLAGHPQEQYF. CDR3 nucleotides: TGCGCCAGCAGCTTGGCGGGACACCCCCAGGAGCAGTACTTC. Based on the CDR3 plus reference TRBV5-1 and TRBJ2-7, the full variable domain is KAGVTQTPRYLIKTRGQQVTLSCSPISGHRSVSWYQQTPGQGLQFLFEYFSETQRNKGNFPGRFSGRQFSNSRSEMNVSTLELGDSALYLCASSLAGHPQEQYFGPGTRLTVT.

This clonotype appeared many times. The chain couples TRBV18 to TRBJ1-1; D ambiguous. CDR3 length equals 13 residues. Trimming took 6 bases from V and 3 from J, leaving 11 bases between them. Germline CDR1 reads KGHSH; CDR2 reads LQKENI. CDR3 in DNA: TGTGCCAGCTCGATTTTGCGGTACACTGAAGCTTTCTTT. Translation gives CASSILRYTEAFF.

This sequence joins TRBV5-1 and TRBJ2-7; a weak D match, TRBD2 (7 bases). This CDR3 has 14 residues. The V and J ends lost 5 bases and 5 bases respectively, with 17 bases between them. The germline gives CDR1 SGHRS, CDR2 YFSETQ. The CDR3 is CASSIMAGADEQYF. Written as DNA, the CDR3 is TGCGCCAGCAGTATAATGGCGGGGGCTGACGAGCAGTACTTC.

This clonotype has just a few counts. A much larger clone differs by one base, so this may be a read error. The genes are TRBV6-2 or TRBV6-3 and TRBJ2-5, with D possibly being TRBD1 or TRBD2 (5 bases each). Germline CDR1 and CDR2: MNHEY and SVGEGT. The CDR3 length is 12 residues. CDR3: CACSLGTVNQYF. CDR3 in DNA: TGTGCCTGCAGTCTCGGGACCGTGAACCAGTACTTC.

The sample holds a few counts of this clonotype. The chain employs TRBV28 and TRBJ1-2; D unclear. V lost 3 bases, J lost 7 bases, and 15 bases lay in between. Germline CDR1 and CDR2: MDHEN and SYDVKM. The CDR3 totals 14 residues. CDR3 sequence: CASSFYRPTGGYTF. In DNA form, the CDR3 reads TGTGCCAGCAGTTTTTATCGACCTACGGGTGGCTACACCTTC.

Many counts were recorded for this clonotype. The J gene is TRBJ2-7, the V gene TRBV7-8; weak D call: TRBD1 (6 bases). Germline V gene sequence: CDR1 SGHVS, CDR2 FQNEAQ. Between the trimmed V and J ends, which lost 5 bases and 3 bases, there was a span of 14 bases. The CDR3 contains 14 residues. CDR3 region: CASSTRTGHYEQYF. The CDR3 DNA sequence: TGTGCCAGCAGCACCAGAACAGGGCACTACGAGCAGTACTTC.

This clonotype was seen at least ten times. J is TRBJ2-7 and V is TRBV5-1, with 7 bases fitting TRBD1. The germline CDR1 and CDR2 sequences are SGHRS and YFSETQ. This CDR3 is built from 14 residues. V dropped 0 bases and J dropped 5; count of bases not matched to a gene: 5. The CDR3 region is CASSLGDSKHEQYF. CDR3 sequence (DNA): TGCGCCAGCAGCTTGGGGGACAGTAAACACGAGCAGTACTTC.

This clonotype was detected many times. V is TRBV12-3 or TRBV12-4 and J is TRBJ2-5; 9 bases agree with TRBD1. The J segment lost 5 bases and the V segment lost 2 bases, leaving 6 bases of the junction unmatched. The CDR3 loop spans 15 amino acids. The CDR3 bases are TGTGCCAGCAGTTTAAAACAGGGGGCAGGGGAGACCCAGTACTTC. Residues: CASSLKQGAGETQYF.

The chain combines TRBV6-1 with TRBJ2-5, with D perhaps given as TRBD1 or TRBD2 (6 bases each). This CDR3 has 14 residues. CDR1 MNHNS and CDR2 SASEGT come from the germline V gene. Deletions cut 10 bases from V and 6 bases from J, with 21 bases between. CDR3 bases: TGTGCCATCGTCGAGATGGGGGGCGAAAAGACCCAGTACTTC. Its protein is CAIVEMGGEKTQYF.

This clonotype was observed many times. The chain employs TRBV11-2 and TRBJ2-2, with D unclear. CDR3 size: 14 residues. The ends were cut back, 5 bases at V and 0 bases at J, with 7 bases in the middle. Germline lookup yields CDR1 SGHAT and CDR2 FQNNGV. The CDR3 spells CASSVTTNTGELFF. In DNA form, the CDR3 reads TGTGCCAGCAGCGTAACAACGAACACCGGGGAGCTGTTTTTT.

The chain recombines TRBV5-1 with TRBJ2-7, with 7 bases fitting TRBD1. Looked up from germline, CDR1 is SGHRS and CDR2 is YFSETQ. CDR3 length: 14 residues. Unmatched junction bases numbered 1, after V lost 0 bases and J lost 1 base. The CDR3 nucleotides are TGCGCCAGCAGCTTGGAGGACAGGTCCTACGAGCAGTACTTC. Amino acid sequence: CASSLEDRSYEQYF.

The J gene is TRBJ1-2, the V gene TRBV12-3 or TRBV12-4; D not resolved. The CDR3 is 12 residues long. V was clipped by 8 bases and J by 4 bases, with 11 bases between them. The CDR3 nucleotides are TGTGCCAGCCGTCATCAGAGCTATGGCTACACCTTC. It is translated as CASRHQSYGYTF.

Regarding this clonotype: This could be a read error, since a much larger clone is one nucleotide away. This chain uses TRBV29-1 with TRBJ1-2, with TRBD1 as a possible D gene (5 bases). The CDR3 is 11 amino acids. Germline assignment: CDR1 SQVTM and CDR2 ANQGSEA. The CDR3 sequence is CSSGGTSSFTF. The CDR3 DNA reads TGCAGTTCGGGTGGGACCTCCAGCTTCACCTTC.